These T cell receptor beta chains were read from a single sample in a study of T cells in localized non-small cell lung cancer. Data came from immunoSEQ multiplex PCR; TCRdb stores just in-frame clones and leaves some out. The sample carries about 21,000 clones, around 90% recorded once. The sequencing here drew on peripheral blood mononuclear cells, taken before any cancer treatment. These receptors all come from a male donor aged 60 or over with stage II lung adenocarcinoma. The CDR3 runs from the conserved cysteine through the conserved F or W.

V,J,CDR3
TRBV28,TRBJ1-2,CASSPDSNYRGYTF
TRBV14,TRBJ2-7,CASSPLLAGAYEQYF
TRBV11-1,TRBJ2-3,CASSFTSGADTQYF
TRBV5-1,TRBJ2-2,CATALALNTGELFF
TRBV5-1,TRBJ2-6,CASSLSVGLPGANVLTF
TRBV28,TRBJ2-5,CAAAGQQETQYF
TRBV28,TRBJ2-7,CASSLSGSSYEQYF
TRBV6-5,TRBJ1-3,CASSYSRGSGNTIYF
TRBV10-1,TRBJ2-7,CASSQTVVGEQYF
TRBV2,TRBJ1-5,CASSVEGLRNQPQHF
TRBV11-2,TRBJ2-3,CASSTPGGQVLGDTQYF
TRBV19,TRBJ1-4,CASSIVRGEKLFF
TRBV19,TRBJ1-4,CATAPGVAGEKLFF
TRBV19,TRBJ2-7,CASSMRFGGSGIYEQYF
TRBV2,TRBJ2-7,CASSEALREQYF
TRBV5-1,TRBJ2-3,CASSFQGPRDTQYF
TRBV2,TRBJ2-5,CASHELAGETQYF
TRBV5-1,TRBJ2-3,CASSLGSSGTDTQYF
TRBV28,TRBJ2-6,CASKISGANVLTF
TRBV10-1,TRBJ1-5,CASSDSPPGPLRGQPQHF
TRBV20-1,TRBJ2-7,CSADYEQYF
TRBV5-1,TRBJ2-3,CASSSESYTDTQYF
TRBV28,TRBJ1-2,CASRPGQGIYGYTF
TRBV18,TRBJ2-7,CASSPGLLDAYEQYF